A single sample is the source of the 9 T cell receptor beta chains below, sequenced in a study of T cells in Graves' hyperthyroidism and ophthalmopathy. Using RNA transcripts as the source, TCR beta CDR3 regions were amplified. Initially, a first-round RT-PCR of the TCR CDR3 employed the HTBI primer set. TCRdb analysed the multiplex PCR reads with MiXCR anew, one entry per CDR3 protein. The profile shows roughly 400,000 distinct CDR3 sequences, 11% to 15% of them singletons. The specimen was blood. The source of these receptors is a man over 45 with Graves' ophthalmopathy.

This clonotype has a count of ten or more. The chain uses TRBV20-1 and TRBJ1-4, with no clear D. V lost 6 bases, J lost 2 bases, and 16 bases lay in between. The CDR3 totals 15 residues. The germline gives CDR1 DFQATT, CDR2 SNEGSKA (reference sequence). CDR3 region: CSARRWEATNEKLFF. The CDR3 nucleotides read TGCAGTGCAAGGCGGTGGGAGGCTACTAATGAAAAACTGTTTTTT.

The chain recombines TRBV12-3 or TRBV12-4 with TRBJ2-1, with 11 bases fitting TRBD2. V shed 8 bases and J 7 bases; nucleotides not matched to a gene: 10. CDR3 length: 15 residues. The CDR3 DNA reads as TGTGCCAGCGGACCGACTAGCGGGATTAGGAATGAGCAGTTCTTC. It codes for CASGPTSGIRNEQFF.

This clonotype was detected ten times or more. V usage is TRBV18 and J usage is TRBJ1-5, with no clear D. CDR3 size: 13 residues. Trimming left V 2 bases short and J 5 bases short, with 7 bases between. CDR1 KGHSH and CDR2 LQKENI come from the germline V gene. The CDR3 here is CASSPVADQPQHF. The CDR3 nucleotides read TGTGCCAGCTCACCAGTGGCAGATCAGCCCCAGCATTTT. The full variable domain, with the rest looked up from reference TRBV18 and TRBJ1-5, is NAGVMQNPRHLVRRRGQEARLRCSPMKGHSHVYWYRQLPEEGLKFMVYLQKENIIDESGMPKERFSAEFPKEGPSILRIQQVVRGDSAAYFCASSPVADQPQHFGDGTRLSIL.

This clonotype was counted only a few times. This rearrangement joins TRBV19 to TRBJ2-2; 7 bases fit TRBD1. Germline CDR1 reads LNHDA; CDR2 reads SQIVND (reference sequence). V shed 3 bases, J shed 7 bases, and the junction held 11 bases outside the gene matches. The CDR3 loop spans 16 amino acids. CDR3 amino acids: CASSIIATGLGGELFF. The CDR3 region has the DNA TGTGCCAGTAGTATTATTGCGACAGGGCTGGGCGGGGAGCTGTTTTTT. Complete variable domain (other parts from reference TRBV19 and TRBJ2-2): DGGITQSPKYLFRKEGQNVTLSCEQNLNHDAMYWYRQDPGQGLRLIYYSQIVNDFQKGDIAEGYSVSREKKESFPLTVTSAQKNPTAFYLCASSIIATGLGGELFFGEGSRLTVL.

In this sample, this clonotype turned up many times. V usage is TRBV3-1 and J usage is TRBJ2-3, with TRBD2 matching over 11 bases. The CDR3 loop spans 18 amino acids. Germline V gene data show CDR1 as LGHDT and CDR2 as YNNKEL (reference sequence). J gave up 4 bases and V 0 bases, and 9 bases lay outside the gene matches. The CDR3 region has the DNA TGTGCCAGCAGCCAAGAGGGCCTACTAGCGGGAGTCTCAGATACGCAGTATTTT. Residues: CASSQEGLLAGVSDTQYF.

The CDR3 DNA reads as TGTGCCAGCAGCCAATTGACTAGCGGGCGGTCCCAGTACTTC. Its translation: CASSQLTSGRSQYF. The rearrangement uses TRBV9 and TRBJ2-5; 10 bases map to TRBD2. The CDR3 is made up of 14 amino acids. From germline, CDR1 is SGDLS and CDR2 YYNGEE. The trim removed 4 bases at V and 9 bases at J, leaving 9 bases unmatched. Together with reference TRBV9 and TRBJ2-5, the CDR3 gives the full variable domain: DSGVTQTPKHLITATGQRVTLRCSPRSGDLSVYWYQQSLDQGLQFLIQYYNGEERAKGNILERFSAQQFPDLHSELNLSSLELGDSALYFCASSQLTSGRSQYFGPGTRLLVL.

As DNA, the CDR3 is TGCGCCAGCAGCCAAGAAGGTGCCGGCTACGAGCAGTACTTC. Translation: CASSQEGAGYEQYF. The genes are TRBV4-1 and TRBJ2-7; D gene unclear. The germline V gene has CDR1 MGHRA and CDR2 YSYEKL. V dropped 0 bases and J dropped 3 bases, with 9 bases sitting between them. This CDR3 region has 14 residues.

This clonotype was recorded at least ten times. The rearrangement uses TRBV18 and TRBJ2-2, with 7 bases lining up with TRBD2. CDR1 is KGHSH and CDR2 is LQKENI in the germline V gene. The length of the CDR3 is 15 residues. V lost 2 bases to trimming and J lost 7 bases; unmatched junction nucleotides: 7. In DNA form, the CDR3 reads TGTGCCAGCTCACCATTGCGGGAGCATAGCGGGGAGCTGTTTTTT. Its translation is CASSPLREHSGELFF.

J is TRBJ2-7 and V is TRBV4-1; no definite D call. This CDR3 has 14 amino acids. Trimming took off 0 bases at V and 8 bases at J, with 14 bases between the two ends. From germline, CDR1 is MGHRA and CDR2 YSYEKL. The CDR3 is CASSQDLSAVQQYF. CDR3 nucleotide sequence: TGCGCCAGCAGCCAAGATTTGTCGGCAGTACAGCAGTACTTC.